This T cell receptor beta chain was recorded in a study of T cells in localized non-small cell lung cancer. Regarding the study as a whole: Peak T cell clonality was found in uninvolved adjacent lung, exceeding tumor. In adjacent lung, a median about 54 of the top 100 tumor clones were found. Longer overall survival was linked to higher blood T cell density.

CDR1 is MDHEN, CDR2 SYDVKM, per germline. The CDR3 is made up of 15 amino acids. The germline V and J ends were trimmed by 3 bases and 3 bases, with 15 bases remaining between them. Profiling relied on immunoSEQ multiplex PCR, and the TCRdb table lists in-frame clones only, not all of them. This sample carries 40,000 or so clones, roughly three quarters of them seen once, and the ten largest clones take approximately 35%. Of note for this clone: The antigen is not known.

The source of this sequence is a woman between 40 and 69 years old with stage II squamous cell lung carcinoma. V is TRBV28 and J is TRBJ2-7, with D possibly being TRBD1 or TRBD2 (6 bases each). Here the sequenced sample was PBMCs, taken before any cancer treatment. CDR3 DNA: TGTGCCAGCAGTTTCGGGGGCCTGGAGGTCTACGAGCAGTACTTC. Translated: CASSFGGLEVYEQYF. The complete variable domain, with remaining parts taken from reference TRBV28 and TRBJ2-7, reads DVKVTQSSRYLVKRTGEKVFLECVQDMDHENMFWYRQDPGLGLRLIYFSYDVKMKEKGDIPEGYSVSREKKERFSLILESASTNQTSMYLCASSFGGLEVYEQYFGPGTRLTVT.